The clone carrying this TCR beta chain has at least ten counts. Antigen specificity is unknown. One entry per CDR3 protein results from TCRdb running MiXCR on the reads. There are 490,000 or so distinct CDR3 sequences in the sample; approximately 10% occur only once, and roughly 10% lies in the top ten. The germline V gene has CDR1 SGHKS and CDR2 YYEKEE (reference sequence). The CDR3 spans 15 residues. With 2 bases removed from V and 0 bases from J, the gap between germline ends came to 9 bases. This entry belongs to a study of T cell repertoires in cytomegalovirus infection. General study findings and limits: The ex vivo response was dominated by HLA-C-restricted CMV-specific TCR beta clonotypes.

The sample taken for sequencing was PBMCs. This sequence originates from a human donor in good health (CMV status not recorded). Some clones in this sample may be carry-over from other donors' samples. V gene TRBV5-5 combines with J gene TRBJ1-5; D call uncertain. The CDR3 here is CASSFVGYSNQPQHF. CDR3 DNA sequence: TGTGCCAGCAGCTTCGTGGGATATAGCAATCAGCCCCAGCATTTT.